Below are 26 T cell receptor beta chains sequenced from a single sample in a study of graft-versus-host responses after intestinal transplantation. Antigens of these TCRs are unknown. Libraries were prepared by immunoSEQ multiplex PCR; TCRdb keeps only in-frame clonotypes and omits some of them. In the table there are tens of thousands of clones, 80% to 90% of which are singletons. The sequencing used unstimulated CD8+ T cells sorted from spleen or lymph node cells, collected before intestinal transplant. The receptors were gathered from a human donor who received an intestinal transplant.

This chain connects TRBV4-1 to TRBJ1-2; 8 bases fit TRBD1. The trim removed 3 bases at V and 8 bases at J, leaving 8 bases unmatched. CDR1 MGHRA and CDR2 YSYEKL come from the germline V gene. The CDR3 contains 14 residues. The CDR3 region has the DNA TGCGCCAGCAGCCAGGCCGGACAGGGAAAAGGCTACACCTTC. Protein product: CASSQAGQGKGYTF.

The J gene is TRBJ2-3, the V gene TRBV4-2; 9 bases agree with TRBD2. V shed 1 base, J shed 1 base, and the junction held 6 bases outside the gene matches. There are 17 residues in the CDR3. CDR1 and CDR2 (germline): LGHNA, YNFKEQ. This CDR3 reads CASSQGIAGEGTDTQYF. The CDR3 bases are TGTGCCAGCAGCCAAGGAATAGCGGGAGAAGGCACAGATACGCAGTATTTT.

The CDR3 reads CASSFAGTDSSYEQYF. CDR3 sequence (DNA): TGTGCCAGCAGTTTCGCCGGGACGGACAGCTCCTACGAGCAGTACTTC. The chain carries TRBV28 and TRBJ2-7, with D tentatively TRBD1 (6 bases). Trimming removed 3 bases at V and 0 bases at J, with 15 bases between. The CDR3 runs to 16 residues. Germline CDR1 reads MDHEN; CDR2 reads SYDVKM.

This chain connects TRBV7-9 to TRBJ2-1; 9 nucleotides agree with TRBD2. The germline gives CDR1 SEHNR, CDR2 FQNEAQ (reference sequence). V trimming: 5 bases; J trimming: 2 bases; junction bases outside the gene matches: 7. This CDR3 region has 16 residues. CDR3 DNA sequence: TGTGCCAGCAGCCCCGCTAGCGGGGCGACCTACAATGAGCAGTTCTTC. Amino acids: CASSPASGATYNEQFF.

Only a few counts were recorded for this clone. The gene calls are TRBV4-1 and TRBJ1-6; D not certain. Germline V gene data show CDR1 as MGHRA and CDR2 as YSYEKL. V lost 1 base and J 10 bases, leaving 8 bases between the germline ends. The CDR3 runs to 13 residues. The CDR3 spells CASSQAVESPLHF. The CDR3 DNA follows: TGCGCCAGCAGCCAAGCGGTCGAATCACCCCTCCACTTT.

The chain's CDR3 is CASSLAGAYEQYF. CDR3 nucleotides: TGTGCCAGCAGCTTAGCGGGAGCCTACGAGCAGTACTTC. The J gene is TRBJ2-7, the V gene TRBV11-1; a possible D gene is TRBD2 (5 bases). Germline CDR1 and CDR2: SGHAT and FQDESV (reference sequence). Between the trimmed V and J ends, which lost 0 bases and 2 bases, there was a span of 5 bases. CDR3 size: 13 residues. Supplemented by reference TRBV11-1 and TRBJ2-7, the full variable domain reads EAEVAQSPRYKITEKSQAVAFWCDPISGHATLYWYRQILGQGPELLVQFQDESVVDDSQLPKDRFSAERLKGVDSTLKIQPAELGDSAMYLCASSLAGAYEQYFGPGTRLTVT.

The genes are TRBV5-1 and TRBJ1-1; TRBD1 aligns across 9 bases. Germline V gene lookup returns CDR1 SGHRS and CDR2 YFSETQ. Trimming at V came to 2 bases and at J to 5 bases, leaving 13 bases not matched to a gene. This CDR3 contains 17 residues. The CDR3 nucleotides are TGCGCCAGCAGCTTCAGTGGGACAGGGCCGATGTGGACTGAAGCTTTCTTT. Protein product: CASSFSGTGPMWTEAFF.

The gene calls are TRBV7-6 and TRBJ2-5; D not resolved. With 3 bases removed from V and 5 bases from J, the gap between germline ends came to 19 bases. Per the germline V gene, CDR1 is SGHVS and CDR2 is FNYEAQ. The CDR3 consists of 16 residues. CDR3 nucleotides: TGTGCCAGCAGCTTCGGTCCGCGTTTCTCTCCGGAGACCCAGTACTTC. It yields the protein CASSFGPRFSPETQYF. The full variable domain, its missing parts supplied by reference TRBV7-6 and TRBJ2-5, is GAGVSQSPRYKVTKRGQDVALRCDPISGHVSLYWYRQALGQGPEFLTYFNYEAQQDKSGLPNDRFSAERPEGSISTLTIQRTEQRDSAMYRCASSFGPRFSPETQYFGPGTRLLVL.

This clone was seen only once. The genes are TRBV10-1 and TRBJ2-3; 16 nucleotides line up with TRBD2. Germline assignment: CDR1 WNHNN and CDR2 SYGVQD (reference sequence). Losses at the gene ends were 11 bases for V and 3 bases for J; bases not matched to a gene: 8. The CDR3 has 16 residues. This chain's CDR3 is CAATGLAGGRTDTQYF. For the CDR3, the DNA is TGCGCCGCCACGGGACTAGCGGGGGGGCGGACAGATACGCAGTATTTT.

Here the CDR3 DNA reads TGTGCCAGCAGCCAAACGGCAGGGGAATCCTACGAGCAGTACTTC. Protein product: CASSQTAGESYEQYF. This chain connects TRBV6-1 to TRBJ2-7, with D possibly matching TRBD1 (6 bases). V was trimmed by 6 bases and J by 1 base, leaving 16 bases between them. From germline, CDR1 is MNHNS and CDR2 SASEGT. The CDR3 sequence is 15 residues long.

The rearrangement joins TRBV2 to TRBJ1-1; TRBD1 agrees at 9 bases. Germline assignment: CDR1 SNHLY and CDR2 FYNNEI. This CDR3 spans 15 amino acids. V lost 4 bases and J lost 5; bases outside the gene matches: 8. DNA of the CDR3: TGTGCCAGCAGTGCCGAACAGGGGGCGAGGACTGAAGCTTTCTTT. Protein sequence: CASSAEQGARTEAFF.

The rearrangement links TRBV27 to TRBJ2-5; D might be TRBD1 (6 bases). Trimming removed 6 bases at V and 2 bases at J, with 19 bases between. The CDR3 runs to 16 residues. Germline V gene lookup returns CDR1 MNHEY and CDR2 SMNVEV (reference sequence). The CDR3: CASSSWGQPVQETQYF. CDR3 bases: TGTGCCAGCAGCTCGTGGGGGCAGCCTGTTCAAGAGACCCAGTACTTC.

This chain uses TRBV5-5 with TRBJ2-2; TRBD2 matches 9 bases. Trimming took 0 bases from V and 6 from J; bases not matched to a gene: 6. This CDR3 is built from 16 residues. Germline CDR1 and CDR2: SGHKS and YYEKEE (reference sequence). The CDR3 loop is CASSLDGSGSPGELFF. In DNA form, the CDR3 reads TGTGCCAGCAGCTTGGATGGTAGCGGGAGCCCCGGGGAGCTGTTTTTT.

The V call is TRBV18, the J call TRBJ1-2, with 7 bases identical to TRBD1. J gave up 1 base and V 1 base, and 6 bases lay outside the gene matches. CDR1 KGHSH and CDR2 LQKENI come from the germline V gene. The CDR3 runs to 16 residues. CDR3 sequence (DNA): TGTGCCAGCTCACCACGGACAGGAAGGGATAACTATGGCTACACCTTC. Protein product: CASSPRTGRDNYGYTF.

This rearrangement joins TRBV9 to TRBJ1-2, with TRBD1 matching 7 bases. The germline V gene encodes CDR1 SGDLS and CDR2 YYNGEE. Trimming removed 3 bases from V and 10 bases from J; junction bases left unmatched: 9. The CDR3 sequence is 13 residues long. CDR3 in amino acids: CASSAGEGADYTF. The CDR3 DNA reads TGTGCCAGCAGCGCGGGTGAGGGGGCGGACTACACCTTC.

The chain employs TRBV9 and TRBJ2-7, with 11 nucleotides matching TRBD2. Germline V gene data show CDR1 as SGDLS and CDR2 as YYNGEE. The length of the CDR3 is 14 residues. J was trimmed by 4 bases and V by 3 bases; bases with no gene match: 3. CDR3: CASSASGGSYEQYF. For the CDR3, the DNA is TGTGCCAGCAGCGCTAGCGGGGGGAGTTACGAGCAGTACTTC.

The gene calls are TRBV4-1 and TRBJ2-3, with 10 bases matching TRBD2. Germline CDR1 MGHRA, CDR2 YSYEKL. The CDR3 runs 16 residues. V gave up 4 bases and J gave up 2 bases; unmatched junction bases: 6. The CDR3 here is CASSPLLAGNTDTQYF. The CDR3 coding sequence is TGCGCCAGCAGCCCTTTACTAGCGGGGAACACAGATACGCAGTATTTT.

This chain links TRBV7-9 with TRBJ2-1, with 7 bases identical to TRBD1. With V trimmed by 2 bases and J by 7 bases, 14 bases remained unmatched. CDR3 size: 17 residues. From germline, CDR1 is SEHNR and CDR2 FQNEAQ (reference sequence). CDR3 in DNA: TGTGCCAGCAGCTTAAGCCCTGGGACAGACCCACGGAATGAGCAGTTCTTC. Translation: CASSLSPGTDPRNEQFF.

CDR3 sequence reads: CASSSPRTGQNSPLHF. The CDR3 nucleotides read TGCGCCAGCAGCAGCCCACGGACAGGGCAAAATTCACCCCTCCACTTT. The gene calls are TRBV5-1 and TRBJ1-6, with 8 bases that match TRBD1. The CDR3 is made up of 16 amino acids. Germline CDR1 and CDR2: SGHRS and YFSETQ. V trimming: 4 bases; J trimming: 7 bases; junction bases outside the gene matches: 10.

The rearrangement links TRBV18 to TRBJ1-1; TRBD1 is a possible D gene (5 bases). CDR1 KGHSH and CDR2 LQKENI come from the germline V gene. Trimming shortened V by 2 bases and J by 5 bases, and 12 bases separated the two germline ends. The CDR3 is 14 amino acids. The chain's CDR3 is CASSPGGVGTEAFF. The CDR3 nucleotides read TGTGCCAGCTCACCAGGGGGGGTGGGAACTGAAGCTTTCTTT.

The chain combines TRBV28 with TRBJ1-6, with 8 bases identical to TRBD1. CDR3 length: 17 amino acids. The V and J ends lost 7 bases and 7 bases, in that order; junction bases with no gene match: 15. Germline V gene sequence: CDR1 MDHEN, CDR2 SYDVKM. CDR3 amino acids: CASTLTLSTGGNSPLHF. For the CDR3, the DNA is TGTGCCAGCACCCTTACCTTATCTACAGGGGGGAATTCACCCCTCCACTTT.

The V gene is TRBV11-2, the J gene TRBJ2-7; D not certain. V was clipped by 7 bases and J by 7 bases, with 17 bases between them. CDR3 length equals 13 residues. Germline assignment: CDR1 SGHAT and CDR2 FQNNGV. The CDR3, as DNA: TGTGCCAGCACACCCGAGGTTGCCTGGGAGCAGTACTTC. It is translated as CASTPEVAWEQYF.

This clone was seen a single time. The V call is TRBV10-3, the J call TRBJ2-5; D is uncertain. The V gene lost 10 bases and the J gene lost 3 bases, with 9 bases spanning the gap. The germline V gene encodes CDR1 ENHRY and CDR2 SYGVKD. The CDR3 has 11 amino acids. As DNA, the CDR3 is TGTGCCAACGGGTGGAAAGAGACCCAGTACTTC. The encoded protein is CANGWKETQYF.

V and J are TRBV5-6 and TRBJ2-7, with D possibly TRBD1 on 6 matching bases. CDR3 size: 18 residues. The germline CDR1 and CDR2 sequences are SGHDT and YYEEEE. V was trimmed by 1 base and J by 3 bases, leaving 23 bases between them. The CDR3 region is CASSLKRGYTALFYEQYF. For the CDR3, the DNA is TGTGCCAGCAGCTTGAAGAGGGGGTATACGGCTCTGTTCTACGAGCAGTACTTC.

J is TRBJ2-2 and V is TRBV7-9, with D perhaps matching TRBD1 (6 bases). V was trimmed by 7 bases and J by 1 base, leaving 16 bases between them. The CDR3 runs to 16 residues. The germline V gene has CDR1 SEHNR and CDR2 FQNEAQ (reference sequence). The DNA of the CDR3 is TGTGCCAGCACTTCCCCAGAGACAGGGAACACCGGGGAGCTGTTTTTT. Translation gives CASTSPETGNTGELFF.

This sequence joins TRBV6-1 and TRBJ1-5, with TRBD1 matching over 8 bases. CDR3 length: 16 amino acids. V lost 2 bases and J lost 2; bases outside the gene matches: 5. Germline assignment: CDR1 MNHNS and CDR2 SASEGT. The CDR3 sequence: CASSEWDRSGNQPQHF. Written as DNA, the CDR3 is TGTGCCAGCAGTGAATGGGACAGGTCAGGCAATCAGCCCCAGCATTTT.